This T cell receptor beta chain was captured by sequencing in a study of cytomegalovirus exposure and HLA in healthy donors. CDR1 and CDR2 from the germline V gene are MDHEN and SYDVKM. V dropped 7 bases and J dropped 7 bases, with 16 bases sitting between them. The CDR3 runs to 13 residues. Primers included in the PCR were 60 Vbeta and 13 Jbeta primers. Libraries were prepared by immunoSEQ multiplex PCR; TCRdb keeps only in-frame clonotypes and omits some of them. The table lists approximately 300,000 clones, approximately 80% of them singletons. Overall study findings and caveats: Reports described diagnosis of cytomegalovirus status by the classifier as highly specific and sensitive.

Turning to this clone: Its antigen remains unknown.

Sequencing was carried out using PBMCs. This TCR was sampled from a girl aged 2-10 years in good health and CMV-seronegative. The V call is TRBV28, the J call TRBJ1-2; tentatively, D is TRBD1 (6 bases). CDR3 sequence (DNA): TGTGCCAGCAAATACTCAGGGGCAGGTGGCTACACCTTC. It translates to CASKYSGAGGYTF.